This T cell receptor (beta chain) was documented in a study of blood T cell repertoires in COVID-19. CDR1 is SGHTA and CDR2 is FQGNSA in the germline V gene. This CDR3 contains 15 residues. Between the trimmed V and J ends, which lost 6 bases and 0 bases, there was a span of 12 bases. This clone was detected only a few times. Sequencing was performed with immunoSEQ multiplex PCR; in TCRdb, only in-frame clones are kept and a portion is missing. The sample lists under 140,000 clones; approximately 80% were seen once. The sequence came from a woman aged 55 to 70 with acute or convalescent COVID-19. The chain links TRBV7-2 to TRBJ1-3, with a weak D call TRBD1 (5 bases). The material sequenced was peripheral blood. CDR3 DNA: TGTGCCAGCAGACTCCCGGGGGGCTCTGGAAACACCATATATTTT. Translation gives CASRLPGGSGNTIYF. The whole variable domain, remainder taken from reference TRBV7-2 and TRBJ1-3, is GAGVSQSPSNKVTEKGKDVELRCDPISGHTALYWYRQSLGQGLEFLIYFQGNSAPDKSGLPSDRFSAERTGGSVSTLTIQRTQQEDSAVYLCASRLPGGSGNTIYFGEGSWLTVV.